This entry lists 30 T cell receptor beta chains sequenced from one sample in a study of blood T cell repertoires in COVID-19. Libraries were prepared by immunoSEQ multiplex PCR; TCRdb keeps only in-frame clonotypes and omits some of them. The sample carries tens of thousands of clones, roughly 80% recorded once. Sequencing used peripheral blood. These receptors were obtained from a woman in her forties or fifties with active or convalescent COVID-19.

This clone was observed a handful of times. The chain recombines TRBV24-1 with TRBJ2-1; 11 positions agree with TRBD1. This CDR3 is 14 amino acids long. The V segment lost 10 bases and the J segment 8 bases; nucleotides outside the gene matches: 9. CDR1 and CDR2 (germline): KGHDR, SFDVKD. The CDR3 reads CATGGTGGIDEQFF. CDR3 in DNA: TGTGCCACGGGAGGGACAGGGGGAATAGATGAGCAGTTCTTC.

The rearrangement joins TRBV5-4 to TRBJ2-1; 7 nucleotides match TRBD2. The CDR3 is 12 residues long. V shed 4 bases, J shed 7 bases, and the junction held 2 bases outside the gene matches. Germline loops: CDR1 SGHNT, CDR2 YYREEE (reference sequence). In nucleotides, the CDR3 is TGTGCCAGCAGCCAACTAGCGAATGAGCAGTTCTTC. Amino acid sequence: CASSQLANEQFF.

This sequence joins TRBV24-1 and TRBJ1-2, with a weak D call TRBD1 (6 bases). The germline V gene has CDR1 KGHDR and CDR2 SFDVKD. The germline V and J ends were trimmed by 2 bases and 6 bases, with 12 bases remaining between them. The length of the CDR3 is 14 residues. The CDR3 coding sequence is TGTGCCACCAGTGATTCTGGACAGAGGAATGGCTACACCTTC. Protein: CATSDSGQRNGYTF.

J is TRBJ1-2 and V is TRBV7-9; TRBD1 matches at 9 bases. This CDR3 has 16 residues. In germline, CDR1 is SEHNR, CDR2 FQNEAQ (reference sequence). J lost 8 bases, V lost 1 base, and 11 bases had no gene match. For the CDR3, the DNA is TGTGCCAGCAGCTTAGAGGCGGGACAGGGTGGTGAGGGCTACACCTTC. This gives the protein CASSLEAGQGGEGYTF.

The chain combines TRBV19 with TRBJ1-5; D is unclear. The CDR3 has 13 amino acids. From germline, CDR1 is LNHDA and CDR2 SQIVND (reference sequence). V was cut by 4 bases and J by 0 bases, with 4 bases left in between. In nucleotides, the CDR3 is TGTGCCAGTAGTAGAGTTAGCAATCAGCCCCAGCATTTT. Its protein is CASSRVSNQPQHF.

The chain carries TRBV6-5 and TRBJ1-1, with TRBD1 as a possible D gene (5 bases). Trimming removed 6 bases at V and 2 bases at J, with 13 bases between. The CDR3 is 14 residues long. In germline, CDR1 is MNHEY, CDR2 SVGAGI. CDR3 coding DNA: TGTGCCAGCAGGCAGGGTGAGGAAAACACTGAAGCTTTCTTT. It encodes CASRQGEENTEAFF.

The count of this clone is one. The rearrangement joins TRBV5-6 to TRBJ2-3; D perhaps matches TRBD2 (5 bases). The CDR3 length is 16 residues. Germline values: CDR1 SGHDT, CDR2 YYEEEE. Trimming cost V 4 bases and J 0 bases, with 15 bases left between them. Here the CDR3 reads CASSPGTGFSTDTQYF. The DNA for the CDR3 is TGTGCCAGCAGCCCCGGTACGGGATTTAGCACAGATACGCAGTATTTT. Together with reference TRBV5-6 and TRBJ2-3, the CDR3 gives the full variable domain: DAGVTQSPTHLIKTRGQQVTLRCSPKSGHDTVSWYQQALGQGPQFIFQYYEEEERQRGNFPDRFSGHQFPNYSSELNVNALLLGDSALYLCASSPGTGFSTDTQYFGPGTRLTVL.

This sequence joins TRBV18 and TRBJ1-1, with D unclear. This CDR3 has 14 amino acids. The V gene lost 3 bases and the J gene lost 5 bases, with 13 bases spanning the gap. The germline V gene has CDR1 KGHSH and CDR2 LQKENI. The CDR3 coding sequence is TGTGCCAGCTCACCTCCGGGGAGGGCGACTGAAGCTTTCTTT. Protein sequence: CASSPPGRATEAFF.

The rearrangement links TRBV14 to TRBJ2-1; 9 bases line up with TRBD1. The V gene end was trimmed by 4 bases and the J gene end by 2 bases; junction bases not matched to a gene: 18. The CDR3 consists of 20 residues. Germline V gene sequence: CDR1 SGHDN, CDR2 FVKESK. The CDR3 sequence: CASSRYRGPGARGPYNEQFF. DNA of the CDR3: TGTGCCAGCAGCCGATACAGGGGGCCCGGGGCCCGGGGACCCTACAATGAGCAGTTCTTC.

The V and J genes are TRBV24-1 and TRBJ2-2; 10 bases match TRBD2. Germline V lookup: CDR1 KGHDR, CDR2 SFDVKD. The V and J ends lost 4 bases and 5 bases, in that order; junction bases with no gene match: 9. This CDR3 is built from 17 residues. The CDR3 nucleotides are TGTGCCACCAGTGACCCTACTAGCGGGGTCCTTACCGGGGAGCTGTTTTTT. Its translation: CATSDPTSGVLTGELFF.

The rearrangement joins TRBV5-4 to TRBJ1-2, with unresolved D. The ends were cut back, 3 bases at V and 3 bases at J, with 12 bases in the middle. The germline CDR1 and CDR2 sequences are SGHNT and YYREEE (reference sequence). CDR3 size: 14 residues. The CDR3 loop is CASSSGGEDYGYTF. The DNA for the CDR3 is TGTGCCAGCAGCTCCGGCGGGGAAGACTATGGCTACACCTTC.

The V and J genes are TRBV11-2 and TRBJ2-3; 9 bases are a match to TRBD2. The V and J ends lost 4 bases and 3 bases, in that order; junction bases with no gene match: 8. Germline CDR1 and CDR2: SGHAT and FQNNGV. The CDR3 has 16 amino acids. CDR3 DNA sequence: TGTGCCAGCAGCTCCCATACTAGCGGGTCGACAGATACGCAGTATTTT. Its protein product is CASSSHTSGSTDTQYF.

CDR3 bases: TGTGCCAGCAGCCCTCAGGGAGGGAGCTCACCCCTCCACTTT. Residues: CASSPQGGSSPLHF. V and J are TRBV7-9 and TRBJ1-6, with D maybe TRBD1 (5 bases). Germline V gives CDR1 SEHNR, CDR2 FQNEAQ (reference sequence). The CDR3 consists of 14 residues. The ends were cut back, 5 bases at V and 10 bases at J, with 15 bases in the middle.

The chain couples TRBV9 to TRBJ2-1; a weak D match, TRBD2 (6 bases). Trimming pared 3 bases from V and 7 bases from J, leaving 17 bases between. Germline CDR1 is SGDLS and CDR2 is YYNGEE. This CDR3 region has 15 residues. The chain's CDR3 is CASSGRDLRGNEQFF. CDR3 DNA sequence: TGTGCCAGCAGCGGCCGGGACTTAAGGGGAAATGAGCAGTTCTTC.

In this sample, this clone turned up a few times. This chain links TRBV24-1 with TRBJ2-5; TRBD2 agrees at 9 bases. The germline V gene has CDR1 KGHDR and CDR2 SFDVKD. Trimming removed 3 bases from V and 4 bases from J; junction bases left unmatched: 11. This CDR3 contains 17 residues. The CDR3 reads CATSDAGGSGGRETQYF. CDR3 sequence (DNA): TGTGCCACCAGTGATGCAGGGGGTAGCGGGGGACGAGAGACCCAGTACTTC.

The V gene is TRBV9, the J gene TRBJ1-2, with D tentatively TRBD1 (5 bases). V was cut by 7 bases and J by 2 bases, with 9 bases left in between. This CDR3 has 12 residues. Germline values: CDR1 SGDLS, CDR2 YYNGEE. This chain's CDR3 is CASLKGNYGYTF. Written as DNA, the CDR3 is TGTGCCAGCCTCAAGGGGAACTATGGCTACACCTTC.

CDR3 sequence reads: CASSQASGVYNEQFF. CDR3 in DNA: TGCGCCAGCAGCCAAGCATCGGGAGTTTACAATGAGCAGTTCTTC. V gene TRBV4-3 combines with J gene TRBJ2-1, with D perhaps TRBD2 (6 bases). The V gene lost 1 base and the J gene lost 4 bases, with 11 bases spanning the gap. The CDR3 has 15 residues. Per germline, CDR1 LGHNA and CDR2 YSLEER.

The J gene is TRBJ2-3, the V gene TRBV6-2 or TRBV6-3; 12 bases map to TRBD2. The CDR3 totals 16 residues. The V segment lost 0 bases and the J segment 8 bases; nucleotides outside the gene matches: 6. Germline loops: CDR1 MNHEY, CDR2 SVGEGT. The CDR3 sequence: CASSYSPSGRVGTQYF. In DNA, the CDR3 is TGTGCCAGCAGTTACTCGCCTAGCGGGAGGGTCGGTACGCAGTATTTT.

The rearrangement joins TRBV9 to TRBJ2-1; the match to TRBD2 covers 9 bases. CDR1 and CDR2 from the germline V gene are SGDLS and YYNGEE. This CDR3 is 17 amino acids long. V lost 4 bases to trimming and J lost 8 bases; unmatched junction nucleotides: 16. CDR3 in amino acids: CASSPTLSAGGVDEQFF. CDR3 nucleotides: TGTGCCAGCAGCCCTACCCTTTCTGCGGGGGGGGTGGATGAGCAGTTCTTC.

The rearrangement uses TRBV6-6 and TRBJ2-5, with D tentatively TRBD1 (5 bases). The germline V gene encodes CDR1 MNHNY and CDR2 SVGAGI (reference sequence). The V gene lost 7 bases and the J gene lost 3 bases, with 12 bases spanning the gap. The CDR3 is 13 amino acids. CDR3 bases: TGTGCCAGCACCCGACAGAACAAAGAGACCCAGTACTTC. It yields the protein CASTRQNKETQYF.

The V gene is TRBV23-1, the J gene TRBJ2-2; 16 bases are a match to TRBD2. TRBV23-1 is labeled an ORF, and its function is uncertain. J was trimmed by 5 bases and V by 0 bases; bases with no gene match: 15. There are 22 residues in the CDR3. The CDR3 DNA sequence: TGCGCCAGCAGTCAATCGTTTGACGACCCGGGACTAGCGGGAGGGAGAACCGGGGAGCTGTTTTTT. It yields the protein CASSQSFDDPGLAGGRTGELFF.

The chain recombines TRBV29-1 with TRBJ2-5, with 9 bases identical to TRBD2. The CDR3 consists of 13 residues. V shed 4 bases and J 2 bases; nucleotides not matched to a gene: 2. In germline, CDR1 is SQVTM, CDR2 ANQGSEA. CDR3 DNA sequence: TGCAGCGTTGGAGCGGGAGGACAAGAGACCCAGTACTTC. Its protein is CSVGAGGQETQYF.

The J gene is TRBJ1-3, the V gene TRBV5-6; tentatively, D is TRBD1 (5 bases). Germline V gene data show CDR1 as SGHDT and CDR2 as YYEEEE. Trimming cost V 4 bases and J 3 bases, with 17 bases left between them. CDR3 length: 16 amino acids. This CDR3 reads CASSAVFGGLGNTIYF. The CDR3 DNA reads TGTGCCAGCAGCGCCGTTTTCGGGGGACTTGGAAACACCATATATTTT.

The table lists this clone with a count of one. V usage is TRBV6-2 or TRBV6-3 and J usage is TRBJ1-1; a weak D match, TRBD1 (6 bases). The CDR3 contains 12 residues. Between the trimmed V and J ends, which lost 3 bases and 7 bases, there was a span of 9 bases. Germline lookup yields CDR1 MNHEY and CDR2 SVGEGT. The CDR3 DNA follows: TGTGCCAGCAGTTATCAGGGGCTTGAAGCTTTCTTT. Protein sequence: CASSYQGLEAFF.

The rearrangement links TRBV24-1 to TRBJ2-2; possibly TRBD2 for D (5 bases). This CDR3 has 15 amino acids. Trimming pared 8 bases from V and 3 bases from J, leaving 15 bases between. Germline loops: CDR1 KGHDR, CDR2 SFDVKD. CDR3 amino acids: CATKSASLDTGELFF. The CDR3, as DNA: TGTGCCACCAAAAGCGCTAGCCTTGACACCGGGGAGCTGTTTTTT.

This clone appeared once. This CDR3 reads CASPLGGTVRHNSPLHF. CDR3 bases: TGTGCCAGCCCCCTGGGTGGAACAGTACGACATAATTCACCCCTCCACTTT. This chain connects TRBV19 to TRBJ1-6; D remains unclear. V lost 9 bases and J 5 bases, leaving 23 bases between the germline ends. Germline V gene sequence: CDR1 LNHDA, CDR2 SQIVND (reference sequence). The CDR3 loop spans 17 amino acids.

The CDR3 loop is CASSYEGGGVANQPQHF. The DNA of the CDR3 is TGTGCCAGCAGTTATGAGGGAGGAGGGGTGGCAAATCAGCCCCAGCATTTT. The chain carries TRBV6-2 or TRBV6-3 and TRBJ1-5; D may be TRBD1 (5 bases). CDR1 and CDR2 (germline): MNHEY, SVGEGT. V lost 3 bases to trimming and J lost 4 bases, with 19 bases between them. This CDR3 has 17 amino acids.

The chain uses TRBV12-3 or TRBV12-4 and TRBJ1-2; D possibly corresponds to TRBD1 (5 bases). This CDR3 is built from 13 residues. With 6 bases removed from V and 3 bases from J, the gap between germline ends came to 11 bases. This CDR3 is CASRSREDYGYTF. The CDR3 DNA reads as TGTGCCAGCAGGAGCAGGGAGGACTATGGCTACACCTTC.

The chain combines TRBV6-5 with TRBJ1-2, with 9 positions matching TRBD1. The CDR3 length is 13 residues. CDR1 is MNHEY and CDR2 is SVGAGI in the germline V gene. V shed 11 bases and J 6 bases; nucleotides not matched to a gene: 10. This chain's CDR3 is CASYRGQLDGYTF. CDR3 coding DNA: TGTGCCTCGTACAGGGGGCAATTGGATGGCTACACCTTC.

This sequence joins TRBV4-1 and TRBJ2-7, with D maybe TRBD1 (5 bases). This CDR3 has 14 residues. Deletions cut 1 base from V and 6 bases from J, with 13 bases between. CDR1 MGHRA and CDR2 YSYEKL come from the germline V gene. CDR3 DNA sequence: TGCGCCAGCAGCCAAGCCATTAGACAGCCCGAGCAGTACTTC. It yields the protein CASSQAIRQPEQYF.